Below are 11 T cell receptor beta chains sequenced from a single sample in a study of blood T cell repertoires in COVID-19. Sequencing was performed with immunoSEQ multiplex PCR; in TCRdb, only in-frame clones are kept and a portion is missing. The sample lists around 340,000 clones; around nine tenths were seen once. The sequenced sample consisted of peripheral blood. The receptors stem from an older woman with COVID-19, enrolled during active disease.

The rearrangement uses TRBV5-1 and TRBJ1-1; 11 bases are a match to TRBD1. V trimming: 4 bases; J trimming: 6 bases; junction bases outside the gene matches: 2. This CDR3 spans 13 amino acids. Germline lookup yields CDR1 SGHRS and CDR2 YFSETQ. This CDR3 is CASSKGQGAEAFF. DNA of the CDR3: TGCGCCAGCAGCAAGGGACAGGGGGCTGAAGCTTTCTTT.

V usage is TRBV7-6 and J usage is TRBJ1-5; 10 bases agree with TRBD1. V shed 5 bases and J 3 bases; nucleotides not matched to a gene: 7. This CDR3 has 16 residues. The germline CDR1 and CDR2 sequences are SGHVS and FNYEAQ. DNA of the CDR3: TGTGCCAGCAGCCGCGGGACAGGGGCCCCCAATCAGCCCCAGCATTTT. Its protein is CASSRGTGAPNQPQHF. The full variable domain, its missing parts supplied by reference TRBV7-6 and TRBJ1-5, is GAGVSQSPRYKVTKRGQDVALRCDPISGHVSLYWYRQALGQGPEFLTYFNYEAQQDKSGLPNDRFSAERPEGSISTLTIQRTEQRDSAMYRCASSRGTGAPNQPQHFGDGTRLSIL.

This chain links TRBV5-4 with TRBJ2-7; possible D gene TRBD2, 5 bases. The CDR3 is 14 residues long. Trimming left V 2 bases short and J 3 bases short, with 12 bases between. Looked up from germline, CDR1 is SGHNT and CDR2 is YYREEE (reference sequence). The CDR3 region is CASSFGRSGYEQYF. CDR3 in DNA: TGTGCCAGCAGCTTTGGGAGATCGGGCTACGAGCAGTACTTC.

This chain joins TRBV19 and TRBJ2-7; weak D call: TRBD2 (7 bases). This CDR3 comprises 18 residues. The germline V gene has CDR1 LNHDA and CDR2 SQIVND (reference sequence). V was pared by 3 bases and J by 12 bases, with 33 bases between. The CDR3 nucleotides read TGTGCCAGTAGTATCTCCTTCAGGGAAGGGCTAGTCGTCGGGGGGCCGTACTTC. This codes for CASSISFREGLVVGGPYF.

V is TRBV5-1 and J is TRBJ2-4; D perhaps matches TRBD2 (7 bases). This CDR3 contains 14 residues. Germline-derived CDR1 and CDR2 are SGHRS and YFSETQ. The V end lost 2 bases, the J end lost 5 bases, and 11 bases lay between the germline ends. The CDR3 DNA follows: TGCGCCAGCAGCTTCGGGGGGCTAGAAAACATTCAGTACTTC. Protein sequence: CASSFGGLENIQYF. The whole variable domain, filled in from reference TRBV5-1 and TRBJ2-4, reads KAGVTQTPRYLIKTRGQQVTLSCSPISGHRSVSWYQQTPGQGLQFLFEYFSETQRNKGNFPGRFSGRQFSNSRSEMNVSTLELGDSALYLCASSFGGLENIQYFGAGTRLSVL.

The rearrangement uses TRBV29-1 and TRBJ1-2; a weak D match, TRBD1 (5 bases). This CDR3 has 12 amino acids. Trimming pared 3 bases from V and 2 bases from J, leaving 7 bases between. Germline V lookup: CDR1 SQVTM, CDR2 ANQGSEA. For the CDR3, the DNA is TGCAGCGTTGACGACAGAAACTATGGCTACACCTTC. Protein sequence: CSVDDRNYGYTF.

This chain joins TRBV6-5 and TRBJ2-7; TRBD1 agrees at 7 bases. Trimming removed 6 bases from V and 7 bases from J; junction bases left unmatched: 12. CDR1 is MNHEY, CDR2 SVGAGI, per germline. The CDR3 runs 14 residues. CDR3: CASSRDSSVREQYF. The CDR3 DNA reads TGTGCCAGCAGCCGGGACAGCTCGGTTCGGGAGCAGTACTTC.

DNA for the CDR3: TGTGCCAGCAGTGAACCGGGTGGAAGGGAGACCCAGTACTTC. Amino acids: CASSEPGGRETQYF. This chain joins TRBV2 and TRBJ2-5, with unresolved D. In germline, CDR1 is SNHLY, CDR2 FYNNEI. Trimming removed 2 bases at V and 5 bases at J, with 12 bases between. There are 14 residues in the CDR3. Based on the CDR3 plus reference TRBV2 and TRBJ2-5, the full variable domain is EPEVTQTPSHQVTQMGQEVILRCVPISNHLYFYWYRQILGQKVEFLVSFYNNEISEKSEIFDDQFSVERPDGSNFTLKIRSTKLEDSAMYFCASSEPGGRETQYFGPGTRLLVL.

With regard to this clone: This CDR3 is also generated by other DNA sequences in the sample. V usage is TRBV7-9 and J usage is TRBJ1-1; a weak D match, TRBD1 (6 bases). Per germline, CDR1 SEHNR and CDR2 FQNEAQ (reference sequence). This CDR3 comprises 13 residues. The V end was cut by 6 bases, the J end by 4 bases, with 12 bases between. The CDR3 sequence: CASSFQGSTEAFF. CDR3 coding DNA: TGTGCCAGCAGTTTTCAGGGGAGCACTGAAGCTTTCTTT.

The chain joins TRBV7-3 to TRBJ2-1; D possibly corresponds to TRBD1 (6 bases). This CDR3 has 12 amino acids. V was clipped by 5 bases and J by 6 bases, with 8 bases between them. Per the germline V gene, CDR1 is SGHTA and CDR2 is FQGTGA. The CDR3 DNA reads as TGTGCCAGCAGCACGGACAGCAATGAGCAGTTCTTC. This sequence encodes CASSTDSNEQFF. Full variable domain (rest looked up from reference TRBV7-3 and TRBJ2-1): GAGVSQTPSNKVTEKGKYVELRCDPISGHTALYWYRQSLGQGPEFLIYFQGTGAADDSGLPNDRFFAVRPEGSVSTLKIQRTERGDSAVYLCASSTDSNEQFFGPGTRLTVL.

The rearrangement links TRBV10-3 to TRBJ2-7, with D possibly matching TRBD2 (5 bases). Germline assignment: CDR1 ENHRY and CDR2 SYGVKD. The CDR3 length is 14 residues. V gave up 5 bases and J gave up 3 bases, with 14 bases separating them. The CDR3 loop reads CAISPAGVRYEQYF. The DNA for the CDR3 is TGTGCCATCAGTCCCGCCGGGGTCCGCTACGAGCAGTACTTC.